The next 25 T cell receptor beta chains were all read from a single sample in a study of T cells in localized non-small cell lung cancer (dated by TCRdb to about 2020). Library creation used the immunoSEQ multiplex PCR assay. Sourced from immuneACCESS, this table was stored by TCRdb with only in-frame sequences that have V and J called. A share of the clones is absent; for the studies checked, an unresolved V gene accounts for under half, and the remainder has no known explanation. For this sample the table gives some 54,000 clones, of which around three quarters were detected only once. In total, the top ten clones hold about 4% of the sample. The source was PBMCs, collected before any cancer treatment. The receptors derive from a woman between 40 and 69 years old with stage II lung adenocarcinoma.

The rearrangement joins TRBV6-5 to TRBJ1-4, with 8 bases that match TRBD1. The CDR3 is 14 residues long. Trimming at V came to 5 bases and at J to 5 bases, leaving 4 bases not matched to a gene. Germline assignment: CDR1 MNHEY and CDR2 SVGAGI. For the CDR3, the DNA is TGTGCCAGCAGTAACGGACAGGGAAATGAAAAACTGTTTTTT. It is translated as CASSNGQGNEKLFF.

This clone was found once. J is TRBJ1-1 and V is TRBV2, with D perhaps matching TRBD1 (6 bases). V was shortened by 1 base and J by 12 bases, with 24 bases between the two germline ends. Germline values: CDR1 SNHLY, CDR2 FYNNEI. The length of the CDR3 is 16 residues. CDR3 DNA sequence: TGTGCCAGCAGTGAAGAAGCCTCGCTCCGCGCAGGGGATACTTTCTTT. It is translated as CASSEEASLRAGDTFF.

This chain connects TRBV19 to TRBJ1-2; no firm D call. The CDR3 covers 13 residues. Trimming took off 7 bases at V and 2 bases at J, with 11 bases between the two ends. The germline V gene has CDR1 LNHDA and CDR2 SQIVND (reference sequence). CDR3 nucleotides: TGTGCCAGTAAATGGGAGGGCAACTATGGCTACACCTTC. As protein: CASKWEGNYGYTF.

The chain employs TRBV7-9 and TRBJ1-2; D gene unclear. CDR1 is SEHNR and CDR2 is FQNEAQ in the germline V gene (reference sequence). The CDR3 extends over 12 amino acids. Trimming pared 5 bases from V and 8 bases from J, leaving 12 bases between. This chain's CDR3 is CASSQPGQGYTF. As DNA, the CDR3 is TGTGCCAGCAGCCAACCCGGTCAGGGCTACACCTTC.

The gene calls are TRBV7-9 and TRBJ1-1, with 9 bases aligning to TRBD1. The CDR3 sequence is 17 residues long. V dropped 4 bases and J dropped 1; count of bases not matched to a gene: 10. Germline lookup yields CDR1 SEHNR and CDR2 FQNEAQ (reference sequence). DNA for the CDR3: TGTGCCAGCAGCTGGGGAAGGGGGACAGGGCAGAACACTGAAGCTTTCTTT. Translation: CASSWGRGTGQNTEAFF.

Concerning this clone itself: Distinct nucleotide sequences in the sample also encode this CDR3. The V gene is TRBV7-2, the J gene TRBJ1-4; TRBD1 agrees at 10 bases. Per germline, CDR1 SGHTA and CDR2 FQGNSA. There are 15 residues in the CDR3. V lost 5 bases, J lost 6 bases, and 6 bases stayed unmatched. The CDR3 DNA sequence: TGTGCCAGCAGCCCTACCGGGACAGGGGATGAAAAACTGTTTTTT. This codes for CASSPTGTGDEKLFF. Variable domain in full (rest from reference TRBV7-2 and TRBJ1-4): GAGVSQSPSNKVTEKGKDVELRCDPISGHTALYWYRQSLGQGLEFLIYFQGNSAPDKSGLPSDRFSAERTGGSVSTLTIQRTQQEDSAVYLCASSPTGTGDEKLFFGSGTQLSVL.

This chain connects TRBV1 to TRBJ1-1. TRBV1 is noted as a pseudogene. The CDR3 covers 13 residues. In DNA form, the CDR3 reads TGCACCAGCAGCCAAGATGGGGACACTGAAGCTTTCTTT. This encodes CTSSQDGDTEAFF.

This chain uses TRBV30 with TRBJ1-2; 7 bases match TRBD1. This CDR3 region has 11 residues. Germline loops: CDR1 GTSNPN, CDR2 SVGIG (reference sequence). This CDR3 is CTGDSYYGYTF. CDR3 nucleotides: TGTACAGGGGATTCCTACTATGGCTACACCTTC.

This clone came up a few times. The chain joins TRBV28 to TRBJ2-1, with no clear D. The CDR3 extends over 15 amino acids. Between the trimmed V and J ends, which lost 6 bases and 5 bases, there was a span of 17 bases. CDR1 MDHEN and CDR2 SYDVKM come from the germline V gene. The CDR3 spells CASSLTPPNHNEQFF. The CDR3 DNA reads TGTGCCAGCAGCTTAACACCCCCTAATCACAATGAGCAGTTCTTC.

This chain uses TRBV10-3 with TRBJ1-4; D is uncertain. Between the trimmed V and J ends, which lost 2 bases and 2 bases, there was a span of 6 bases. This CDR3 contains 14 residues. CDR1 and CDR2 from the germline V gene are ENHRY and SYGVKD. The CDR3 DNA sequence: TGTGCCATCAGTGAGCGGGATACTAATGAAAAACTGTTTTTT. Protein sequence: CAISERDTNEKLFF.

The V call is TRBV2, the J call TRBJ2-3, with D possibly TRBD2 on 6 matching bases. Germline V CDR1 and CDR2: SNHLY, FYNNEI. V lost 8 bases, J lost 0 bases, and 6 bases lay in between. The CDR3 runs to 12 residues. CDR3 region: CASGGSTDTQYF. The DNA of the CDR3 is TGTGCCAGCGGGGGGAGCACAGATACGCAGTATTTT.

V is TRBV14 and J is TRBJ2-7; 9 nucleotides line up with TRBD2. The V segment lost 4 bases and the J segment 3 bases; nucleotides outside the gene matches: 7. The CDR3 extends over 15 amino acids. Germline V gives CDR1 SGHDN, CDR2 FVKESK. The CDR3 loop reads CASSRAVAGVYEQYF. For the CDR3, the DNA is TGTGCCAGCAGCCGTGCAGTAGCGGGGGTCTACGAGCAGTACTTC.

This clone was seen a handful of times. The chain combines TRBV2 with TRBJ1-2; tentative D call: TRBD1 (6 bases). This CDR3 comprises 15 residues. Trimming took off 1 base at V and 4 bases at J, with 13 bases between the two ends. CDR1 is SNHLY and CDR2 is FYNNEI in the germline V gene. CDR3 coding DNA: TGTGCCAGCAGTGAAGTGGGGCAGGGGAGCTATGGCTACACCTTC. Its protein product is CASSEVGQGSYGYTF.

The gene calls are TRBV18 and TRBJ2-3; TRBD1 is a possible D gene (5 bases). The CDR3 extends over 15 amino acids. Trimming shortened V by 2 bases and J by 4 bases, and 13 bases separated the two germline ends. The germline V gene encodes CDR1 KGHSH and CDR2 LQKENI. The CDR3 region is CASSPRGIGADTQYF. CDR3 sequence (DNA): TGTGCCAGCTCACCAAGGGGAATTGGAGCAGATACGCAGTATTTT. Drawing the rest from reference TRBV18 and TRBJ2-3, the complete variable domain is NAGVMQNPRHLVRRRGQEARLRCSPMKGHSHVYWYRQLPEEGLKFMVYLQKENIIDESGMPKERFSAEFPKEGPSILRIQQVVRGDSAAYFCASSPRGIGADTQYFGPGTRLTVL.

The chain couples TRBV7-8 to TRBJ1-6, with a weak D call TRBD1 (6 bases). With 1 base removed from V and 10 bases from J, the gap between germline ends came to 20 bases. There are 17 residues in the CDR3. The germline gives CDR1 SGHVS, CDR2 FQNEAQ. The CDR3: CASSLVGGRVTNSPLHF. CDR3 nucleotide sequence: TGTGCCAGCAGCTTAGTGGGGGGCAGAGTCACAAACTCACCCCTCCACTTT.

The chain joins TRBV27 to TRBJ1-5; no clear D gene. The germline V and J ends were trimmed by 2 bases and 5 bases, with 10 bases remaining between them. Germline CDR1 MNHEY, CDR2 SMNVEV (reference sequence). The CDR3 is made up of 14 amino acids. The CDR3 nucleotides read TGTGCCAGCAGTTTAGGGCAGCCCCATCAGCCCCAGCATTTT. Protein product: CASSLGQPHQPQHF.

The CDR3, as DNA: TGTGCCAGCAGCTTAGTTTGGTTTGGACAGGGAAACACCGGGGAGCTGTTTTTT. This gives the protein CASSLVWFGQGNTGELFF. The chain links TRBV7-2 to TRBJ2-2, with 8 bases lining up with TRBD1. The CDR3 runs 18 residues. Germline CDR1 reads SGHTA; CDR2 reads FQGNSA. Germline trimming cut 1 base from V and 2 bases from J; bases unmatched to any gene: 9.

V usage is TRBV30 and J usage is TRBJ1-5, with a tentative D call TRBD1 (6 bases). With 2 bases removed from V and 7 bases from J, the gap between germline ends came to 12 bases. The CDR3 extends over 13 amino acids. Germline CDR1 and CDR2: GTSNPN and SVGIG (reference sequence). The CDR3 sequence: CAWSRTEVQPQHF. CDR3 in DNA: TGTGCCTGGAGTAGGACAGAGGTACAGCCCCAGCATTTT.

The count of this clone is one. The chain combines TRBV30 with TRBJ2-7, with a tentative D call TRBD1 (6 bases). The germline gives CDR1 GTSNPN, CDR2 SVGIG (reference sequence). With 2 bases removed from V and 2 bases from J, the gap between germline ends came to 10 bases. CDR3 length: 13 amino acids. For the CDR3, the DNA is TGTGCCTGGAGTCTAGGACAGACCTACGAGCAGTACTTC. Translated, it gives CAWSLGQTYEQYF.

The chain has TRBV11-2 and TRBJ2-6; D is undetermined. CDR1 is SGHAT, CDR2 FQNNGV, per germline. V was pared by 1 base and J by 0 bases, with 4 bases between. This CDR3 is 15 amino acids long. CDR3 sequence reads: CASSLAGSGANVLTF. CDR3 nucleotides: TGTGCCAGCAGCTTAGCGGGCTCTGGGGCCAACGTCCTGACTTTC.

Concerning this clone itself: A single base separates this from a much larger clone, so it may be a read error. V gene TRBV7-2 combines with J gene TRBJ2-3; no definite D call. Germline values: CDR1 SGHTA, CDR2 FQGNSA. The length of the CDR3 is 12 residues. Trimming removed 1 base at V and 4 bases at J, with 3 bases between. This CDR3 reads CASSLGADTQYF. The CDR3 region has the DNA TGTGCCAGCAGCTTAGGTGCAGATACGCAGTATTTT.

V and J are TRBV28 and TRBJ1-2, with 8 bases that match TRBD1. With V trimmed by 5 bases and J by 4 bases, 6 bases remained unmatched. The CDR3 is made up of 14 amino acids. Germline CDR1 is MDHEN and CDR2 is SYDVKM. For the CDR3, the DNA is TGTGCCAGCAGTGCCGGGACAGGTGTCTATGGCTACACCTTC. It codes for CASSAGTGVYGYTF.

The genes are TRBV7-2 and TRBJ2-6; D is unclear. V shed 4 bases and J shed 1 base, with 11 bases lying between them. CDR3 length: 16 amino acids. The germline V gene has CDR1 SGHTA and CDR2 FQGNSA. The CDR3 coding sequence is TGTGCCAGCAGCTGGAGTAGGTTGTCTGGGGCCAACGTCCTGACTTTC. Translated, it gives CASSWSRLSGANVLTF.

This chain uses TRBV27 with TRBJ1-6; 8 bases map to TRBD1. The CDR3 runs to 16 residues. Looked up from germline, CDR1 is MNHEY and CDR2 is SMNVEV (reference sequence). V shed 4 bases, J shed 7 bases, and the junction held 9 bases outside the gene matches. The DNA for the CDR3 is TGTGCCAGCAGTTATAAGACAGGGGCGCCGAATTCACCCCTCCACTTT. It yields the protein CASSYKTGAPNSPLHF.

J is TRBJ2-5 and V is TRBV30; the D gene is possibly TRBD2 (6 bases). The CDR3 contains 13 residues. Trimming stripped 4 bases from V and 9 bases from J, with 18 bases between. Germline loops: CDR1 GTSNPN, CDR2 SVGIG (reference sequence). The CDR3: CAWMWDSREPQYF. For the CDR3, the DNA is TGTGCCTGGATGTGGGACTCCCGCGAGCCCCAGTACTTC.